This is a list of T cell receptor beta chains from one sample in a study of regulatory T cells in long-lasting Graves disease. TCRdb fed the multiplex PCR reads into MiXCR, producing one record per CDR3 protein. The sample carries a few hundred thousand distinct CDR3 sequences, approximately 22% recorded once. The sample was peripheral blood mononuclear cells (PBMCs), taken when the disease was refractory, from a patient treated with antithyroid drugs. Source of these receptors: a female donor with Graves disease. Each CDR3 is given with its conserved first and last residue. D genes are given only for firm matches. Some rows mark clone size as missing; the rest say once, few, many or name a class of expanded clone.

CDR3 DNA	CDR3 protein	V gene	D gene	clone size	CDR3 length	J gene
TGTGCCAGCAGTTTATCCTACCCCTCTCTCGAGCAGTACTTC	CASSLSYPSLEQYF	TRBV28	NA	many	14	TRBJ2-7
TGTGCCATCAGTGAGGGACCGAATCAGCCCCAGCATTTT	CAISEGPNQPQHF	TRBV10-3	NA	many	13	TRBJ1-5
TGTGCCACCAGCACCGGGACAGGGGCTGTCTACAATGAGCAGTTCTTC	CATSTGTGAVYNEQFF	TRBV15	TRBD1	few	16	TRBJ2-1
TGTGCCAGCAGTTTAGGCCCACCAGGGCGGAATCAGCCCCAGCATTTT	CASSLGPPGRNQPQHF	TRBV12-3/TRBV12-4	NA	many	16	TRBJ1-5
TGTGCCAGCAGTGCCCTAGCGGGAGTCACAGATACGCAGTATTTT	CASSALAGVTDTQYF	TRBV28	TRBD2	few	15	TRBJ2-3
TGTGCCAGCAGTTTAACAAGCTTCAATGAGCAGTTCTTC	CASSLTSFNEQFF	TRBV27	NA	few	13	TRBJ2-1
TGTGCCAGCAGTGAGGGGGCAGGAATCAGGAGCAATCAGCCCCAGCATTTT	CASSEGAGIRSNQPQHF	TRBV2	NA	many	17	TRBJ1-5
TGTGCCAGCAGTTCGGTCCGACGGGGAGGGGAGGATCAGCCCCAGCATTTT	CASSSVRRGGEDQPQHF	TRBV6-5	NA	many	17	TRBJ1-5
TGTGCCAGCAGCCCAGGGACTAGCGGGAGTTCGGTCGAGCAGTACTTC	CASSPGTSGSSVEQYF	TRBV7-9	TRBD2	NA	16	TRBJ2-7
TGTGCCAGCAGTGAATACTTCACAGGGGGCGCAGGGCAGTACTTC	CASSEYFTGGAGQYF	TRBV6-1	TRBD1	few	15	TRBJ2-7
TGTGCCAGCAGTTACTCGTTGGGGGACATTCAGTACTTC	CASSYSLGDIQYF	TRBV6-5	NA	NA	13	TRBJ2-4
TGTGCCAGCAGCTTAGTAAAGGGGGAGACCCAGTACTTC	CASSLVKGETQYF	TRBV7-9	NA	NA	13	TRBJ2-5
TGTGCCAGCAGCTTAAACGGGCTCGGGGAGCTGTTTTTT	CASSLNGLGELFF	TRBV11-3	NA	NA	13	TRBJ2-2
TGCAGTGCCCCCGACCCCCAGAGCTCCTACGAGCAGTACTTC	CSAPDPQSSYEQYF	TRBV20-1	NA	NA	14	TRBJ2-7
TGTGCCAGCTCACCCGGGACAGGGGATGCAAACACTGAAGCTTTCTTT	CASSPGTGDANTEAFF	TRBV18	TRBD1	few	16	TRBJ1-1
TGTGCCACCATGGACAATACCGGGGAGCTGTTTTTT	CATMDNTGELFF	TRBV15	NA	few	12	TRBJ2-2
TGTGCCAGCAACCTTATAGCGGGAGCTCTCAATGAGCAGTTCTTC	CASNLIAGALNEQFF	TRBV7-9	TRBD2	once	15	TRBJ2-1
TGTGCCATAACTAGCGGTAGCTCCTACGAGCAGTACTTC	CAITSGSSYEQYF	TRBV10-3	TRBD2	many	13	TRBJ2-7
TGTGCCAGCAGCTATCAGGGAATTACTTTATCCTACGAGCAGTACTTC	CASSYQGITLSYEQYF	TRBV7-9	NA	few	16	TRBJ2-7
TGCAGTGCTAGAGATCCCCTCCCACGGAGAAATTCACCCCTCCACTTT	CSARDPLPRRNSPLHF	TRBV20-1	NA	few	16	TRBJ1-6
TGTGCCAGCAGGTCGGACAGGGGAACCTACAATGAGCAGTTCTTC	CASRSDRGTYNEQFF	TRBV12-3/TRBV12-4	TRBD1	NA	15	TRBJ2-1
TGTGCCAGTAGTGATCCCGGGACTAGCGGGAGGGGCATTCAGTACTTC	CASSDPGTSGRGIQYF	TRBV19	TRBD2	many	16	TRBJ2-4
TGTGCCAGCAGCTTGGCCGCAGGATGGGAGCAGTTCTTC	CASSLAAGWEQFF	TRBV5-5	NA	few	13	TRBJ2-1
TGTGCCAGCAGTCGCGGGACTAGCGGGAGTGAGACCCAGTACTTC	CASSRGTSGSETQYF	TRBV6-1	TRBD2	NA	15	TRBJ2-5
TGTGCCAGCAGCCCTTCCGACTACGAGCAGTACTTC	CASSPSDYEQYF	TRBV5-5	NA	NA	12	TRBJ2-7
TGTGCCAGCACCCTAGTAAGTACTACCAATGAGCAGTTCTTC	CASTLVSTTNEQFF	TRBV2	NA	many	14	TRBJ2-1
TGTGCCAGCAGGGTCAGGGGCTTACCCCTCTACGAGCAGTACTTC	CASRVRGLPLYEQYF	TRBV2	NA	many	15	TRBJ2-7
TGTGCCAGCGGGGACAGGGTGGTAGAGACCCAGTACTTC	CASGDRVVETQYF	TRBV7-9	TRBD1	NA	13	TRBJ2-5
TGTGCCAGCAGCCCCCCGGGACCGAGACCTGGAAACACCATATATTTT	CASSPPGPRPGNTIYF	TRBV3-1	NA	few	16	TRBJ1-3
TGTGCCACCAGTGATTACAGGGGGCGAAGGGAGACCCGGTACTTC	CATSDYRGRRETRYF	TRBV24-1	TRBD1	NA	15	TRBJ2-5
TGTGCCAGCAGTTTAGACGGAAGCTCTGGAAACACCATATATTTT	CASSLDGSSGNTIYF	TRBV12-3/TRBV12-4	NA	many	15	TRBJ1-3